What follows is one T cell receptor (beta chain) and its context. Its antigen is unknown. Germline V gene lookup returns CDR1 LNHNV and CDR2 YYDKDF (reference sequence). V was cut by 1 base and J by 6 bases, with 13 bases left in between. This CDR3 contains 15 residues. This record comes from a study of shared clonotypes between healthy human individuals. Points from the study as a whole: Memory subsets generally showed smaller estimated richness than naive subsets did.

Here immunoSEQ multiplex PCR was the method, and the copy in TCRdb shows in-frame clones only, minus some. The table shows some 1.5 million clones, with around 97% occurring only once. This sequence joins TRBV15 and TRBJ2-1; D assignment may be TRBD1 or TRBD2 (5 bases each). This clonotype was sampled from a man aged 25 to 40 in good health. Sequencing was carried out using naive CD4+ T cells sorted from blood. Subset in this sample: CD45RA+ positively selected. The CDR3 spells CATSRVRDPLNEQFF. For the CDR3, the DNA is TGTGCCACCAGCAGAGTCCGGGACCCCCTCAATGAGCAGTTCTTC.